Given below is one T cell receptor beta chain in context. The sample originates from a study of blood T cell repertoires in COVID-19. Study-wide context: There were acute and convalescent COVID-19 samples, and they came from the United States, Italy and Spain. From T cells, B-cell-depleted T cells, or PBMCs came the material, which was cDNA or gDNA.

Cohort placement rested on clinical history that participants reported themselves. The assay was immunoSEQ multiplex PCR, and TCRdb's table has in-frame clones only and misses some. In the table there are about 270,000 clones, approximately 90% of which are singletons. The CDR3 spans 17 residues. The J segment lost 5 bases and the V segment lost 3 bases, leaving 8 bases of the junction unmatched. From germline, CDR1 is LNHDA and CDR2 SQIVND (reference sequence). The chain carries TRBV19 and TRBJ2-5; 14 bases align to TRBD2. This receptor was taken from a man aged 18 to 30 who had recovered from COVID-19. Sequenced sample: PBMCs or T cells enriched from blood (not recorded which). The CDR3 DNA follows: TGTGCCAGTAGTATGCTCGGACTAGCGGGGGGAACGGAGACCCAGTACTTC. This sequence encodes CASSMLGLAGGTETQYF.